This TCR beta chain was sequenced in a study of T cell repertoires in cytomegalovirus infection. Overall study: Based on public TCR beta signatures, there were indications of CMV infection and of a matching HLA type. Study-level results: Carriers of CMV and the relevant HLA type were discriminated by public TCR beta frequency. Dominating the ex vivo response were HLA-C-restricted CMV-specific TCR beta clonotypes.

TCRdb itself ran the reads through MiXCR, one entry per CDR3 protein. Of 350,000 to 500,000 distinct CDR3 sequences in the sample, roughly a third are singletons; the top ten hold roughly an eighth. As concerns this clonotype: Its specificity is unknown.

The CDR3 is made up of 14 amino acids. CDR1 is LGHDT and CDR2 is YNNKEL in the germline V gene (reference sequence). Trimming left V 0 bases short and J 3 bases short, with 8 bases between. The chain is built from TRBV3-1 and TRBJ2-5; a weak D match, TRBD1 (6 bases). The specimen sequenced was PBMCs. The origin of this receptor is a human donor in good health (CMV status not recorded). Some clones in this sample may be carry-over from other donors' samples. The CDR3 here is CASSQEDREETQYF. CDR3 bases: TGTGCCAGCAGCCAAGAGGACAGAGAAGAGACCCAGTACTTC.